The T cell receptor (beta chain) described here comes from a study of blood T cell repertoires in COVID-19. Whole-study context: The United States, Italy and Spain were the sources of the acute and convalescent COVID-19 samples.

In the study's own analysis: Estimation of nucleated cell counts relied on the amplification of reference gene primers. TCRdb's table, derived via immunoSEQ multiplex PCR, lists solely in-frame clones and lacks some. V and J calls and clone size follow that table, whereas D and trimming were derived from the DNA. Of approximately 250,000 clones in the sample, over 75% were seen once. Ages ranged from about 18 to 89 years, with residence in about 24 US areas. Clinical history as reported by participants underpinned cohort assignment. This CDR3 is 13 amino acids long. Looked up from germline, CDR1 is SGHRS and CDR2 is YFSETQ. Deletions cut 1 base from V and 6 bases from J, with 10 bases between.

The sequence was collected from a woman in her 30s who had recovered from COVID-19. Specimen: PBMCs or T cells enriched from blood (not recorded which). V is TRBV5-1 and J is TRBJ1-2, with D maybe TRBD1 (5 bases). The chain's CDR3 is CASSLMGGNGYTF. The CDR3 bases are TGCGCCAGCAGCTTGATGGGGGGGAATGGCTACACCTTC.